This passage covers 7 T cell receptor beta chains from one sample sequenced in a study of graft-versus-host responses after intestinal transplantation. Repertoires were generated with immunoSEQ multiplex PCR, while TCRdb's copy carries only in-frame clones and drops some. This sample has tens of thousands of clones, with 85% to 95% found just once. Their target antigens are unknown. The sample was unstimulated CD8+ T cells sorted from spleen or lymph node cells, taken before transplant. These receptors all stem from a human donor who was the organ donor for an intestinal transplant.

This chain links TRBV7-9 with TRBJ2-3; D gene uncertain. CDR1 SEHNR and CDR2 FQNEAQ come from the germline V gene (reference sequence). Trimming took 5 bases from V and 2 from J, leaving 17 bases between them. The CDR3 is made up of 16 amino acids. The CDR3 nucleotides are TGTGCCAGCAGCCCCCCGCAGGTATCTGCCACAGATACGCAGTATTTT. Its translation is CASSPPQVSATDTQYF.

The CDR3, as DNA: TGTGCCAGCAGCACGGGACTAGGGGACCATGAGCAGTTCTTC. It encodes CASSTGLGDHEQFF. The genes are TRBV7-3 and TRBJ2-1; 8 positions agree with TRBD2. Germline CDR1 SGHTA, CDR2 FQGTGA. Trimming cost V 5 bases and J 8 bases; bases outside gene matches: 8. There are 14 residues in the CDR3. Based on the CDR3 plus reference TRBV7-3 and TRBJ2-1, the full variable domain is GAGVSQTPSNKVTEKGKYVELRCDPISGHTALYWYRQSLGQGPEFLIYFQGTGAADDSGLPNDRFFAVRPEGSVSTLKIQRTERGDSAVYLCASSTGLGDHEQFFGPGTRLTVL.

For this clone: An end of the junction differs from the germline gene, which may be a read error. The gene calls are TRBV9 and TRBJ1-6; D possibly corresponds to TRBD1 (6 bases). The germline CDR1 and CDR2 sequences are SGDLS and YYNGEE. The CDR3 runs 16 residues. The CDR3 loop reads CASSPGEGVRYSPFHF. As DNA, the CDR3 is TGTGCCAGCAGCCCCGGGGAGGGGGTAAGGTATTCACCCTTCCACTTT.

V is TRBV5-4 and J is TRBJ2-7, with 16 bases matching TRBD2. The germline V gene encodes CDR1 SGHNT and CDR2 YYREEE (reference sequence). The V gene end was trimmed by 3 bases and the J gene end by 6 bases; junction bases not matched to a gene: 9. The CDR3 consists of 17 residues. The CDR3 nucleotides are TGTGCCAGCAGCTCAGCAGGGACTAGCGGGAGGGCAAGCGAGCAGTACTTC. Translation: CASSSAGTSGRASEQYF.

The chain links TRBV9 to TRBJ2-2, with TRBD2 matching 12 bases. The V gene end was trimmed by 2 bases and the J gene end by 5 bases; junction bases not matched to a gene: 10. This CDR3 region has 18 residues. Germline CDR1 reads SGDLS; CDR2 reads YYNGEE. The CDR3 loop is CASSVLAGGPYPTGELFF. For the CDR3, the DNA is TGTGCCAGCAGCGTTCTAGCGGGGGGGCCTTATCCAACCGGGGAGCTGTTTTTT.

The rearrangement uses TRBV2 and TRBJ2-1; tentatively, D is TRBD2 (5 bases). Trimming shortened V by 3 bases and J by 9 bases, and 9 bases separated the two germline ends. Germline V gene lookup returns CDR1 SNHLY and CDR2 FYNNEI. This CDR3 is 12 amino acids long. CDR3 in amino acids: CASSDGGLEQFF. The CDR3 coding sequence is TGTGCCAGCAGTGACGGAGGCCTTGAGCAGTTCTTC. Full variable domain (outside the CDR3, taken from reference TRBV2 and TRBJ2-1): EPEVTQTPSHQVTQMGQEVILRCVPISNHLYFYWYRQILGQKVEFLVSFYNNEISEKSEIFDDQFSVERPDGSNFTLKIRSTKLEDSAMYFCASSDGGLEQFFGPGTRLTVL.

The chain recombines TRBV5-5 with TRBJ1-2, with D maybe TRBD1 (5 bases). The V end lost 1 base, the J end lost 4 bases, and 11 bases lay between the germline ends. This CDR3 region has 14 residues. Germline assignment: CDR1 SGHKS and CDR2 YYEKEE (reference sequence). The DNA of the CDR3 is TGTGCCAGCAGCTTGCACAGGTTGGGCTATGGCTACACCTTC. Its translation: CASSLHRLGYGYTF.